This T cell receptor (beta chain) was sequenced during a study of technical replicates of blood from a few donors. The repertoire was sequenced with immunoSEQ multiplex PCR; TCRdb's copy has only in-frame clones and lacks some. The table has some 66,000 clones, 70% to 90% seen once; the top ten hold just over 4.5%. The sample taken for sequencing was PBMCs. The clonotype was recovered from a human donor in good health. Some clones in this sample may be carry-over from other donors' samples.

CDR3 DNA sequence: TGTGCCAGCAGTGCAGGTTGGGGGGCCGGGGAGCTGTTTTTT. The encoded protein is CASSAGWGAGELFF. J is TRBJ2-2 and V is TRBV27; a possible D gene is TRBD2 (6 bases). The CDR3 runs 14 residues. Trimming pared 5 bases from V and 6 bases from J, leaving 13 bases between. Germline-derived CDR1 and CDR2 are MNHEY and SMNVEV (reference sequence).